The next 32 T cell receptor beta chains were all read from a single sample in a study of blood T cell repertoires in COVID-19. TCRdb's copy holds only in-frame clones and misses some; the assay was immunoSEQ multiplex PCR. The table includes around 360,000 clones, around 87% detected once. The specimen sequenced was PBMCs or T cells enriched from blood (not recorded which). These receptors were taken from a man aged 40-50 years in a cohort exposed to, infected with or recovered from COVID-19 (not recorded which).

A few counts support this clone. V and J are TRBV20-1 and TRBJ1-2; possible D gene TRBD1, 5 bases. This CDR3 region has 13 residues. Trimming left V 3 bases short and J 6 bases short, with 14 bases between. Germline loops: CDR1 DFQATT, CDR2 SNEGSKA (reference sequence). In DNA, the CDR3 is TGCAGTGCTAGTAGGTGGAAAGGGGATGGCTACACCTTC. This gives the protein CSASRWKGDGYTF.

The chain recombines TRBV3-1 (or the pseudogene TRBV3-2) with TRBJ2-2; D possibly corresponds to TRBD2 (6 bases). This CDR3 comprises 16 residues. Deletions cut 4 bases from V and 1 base from J, with 13 bases between. CDR1 and CDR2 from the germline V gene are LGHDT and YNNKEL (reference sequence). In nucleotides, the CDR3 is TGTGCCAGCAGCCCGTTGCCAGCGGGGAACACCGGGGAGCTGTTTTTT. Translated, it gives CASSPLPAGNTGELFF.

This clone was seen once. This chain connects TRBV5-1 to TRBJ2-3, with 10 bases identical to TRBD1. Trimming cost V 4 bases and J 5 bases; bases outside gene matches: 4. The germline CDR1 and CDR2 sequences are SGHRS and YFSETQ. This CDR3 contains 14 residues. The CDR3 spells CASSRQGAGDTQYF. The CDR3 bases are TGCGCCAGCAGCCGACAGGGGGCAGGAGATACGCAGTATTTT.

This clone has just a few counts. The chain carries TRBV28 and TRBJ1-1; 7 bases line up with TRBD1. The V segment lost 2 bases and the J segment 4 bases; nucleotides outside the gene matches: 4. The germline gives CDR1 MDHEN, CDR2 SYDVKM. The CDR3 is 14 amino acids. The CDR3 bases are TGTGCCAGCAGTTTAAGGGGGCGCCTCACTGAAGCTTTCTTT. This codes for CASSLRGRLTEAFF.

This chain joins TRBV20-1 and TRBJ2-1; no firm D call. V lost 3 bases and J lost 0, with 9 bases in between. This CDR3 spans 14 amino acids. Germline V gene lookup returns CDR1 DFQATT and CDR2 SNEGSKA (reference sequence). CDR3 loop: CSASPENSYNEQFF. The DNA for the CDR3 is TGCAGTGCTAGTCCCGAGAACTCCTACAATGAGCAGTTCTTC.

This clone was picked up one time. The rearrangement joins TRBV4-1 to TRBJ2-2; 7 positions match TRBD2. CDR3 size: 17 residues. The germline CDR1 and CDR2 sequences are MGHRA and YSYEKL. Trimming removed 0 bases from V and 5 bases from J; junction bases left unmatched: 9. DNA for the CDR3: TGCGCCAGCAGCCAAGATCACACGGGAGGAGTGACCGGGGAGCTGTTTTTT. Translation gives CASSQDHTGGVTGELFF.

The CDR3 nucleotides are TGTGCCACCAGTGCCCTCTACAATGAGCAGTTCTTC. Translating it yields CATSALYNEQFF. This chain connects TRBV24-1 to TRBJ2-1; D ambiguous. This CDR3 is built from 12 residues. Germline CDR1 and CDR2: KGHDR and SFDVKD. V was shortened by 5 bases and J by 3 bases, with 4 bases between the two germline ends.

This chain connects TRBV3-1 (or the pseudogene TRBV3-2) to TRBJ2-1; the D gene is possibly TRBD1 (5 bases). This CDR3 is built from 13 residues. The V gene lost 0 bases and the J gene lost 8 bases, with 8 bases spanning the gap. CDR1 and CDR2 from the germline V gene are LGHDT and YNNKEL (reference sequence). CDR3 bases: TGTGCCAGCAGCCAAGAGGGGCAGTATGAGCAGTTCTTC. Translated: CASSQEGQYEQFF.

The CDR3, as DNA: TGTGCCAGCAGCCAATGGACAGGGATCGGCTACACCTTC. It codes for CASSQWTGIGYTF. The J gene is TRBJ1-2, the V gene TRBV7-2; 8 bases match TRBD1. J gave up 8 bases and V 5 bases, and 7 bases lay outside the gene matches. Germline lookup yields CDR1 SGHTA and CDR2 FQGNSA. The CDR3 is 13 amino acids.

This clone was counted a few times. The V gene is TRBV7-9, the J gene TRBJ2-1; D might be TRBD1 (5 bases). Trimming pared 2 bases from V and 8 bases from J, leaving 7 bases between. Germline values: CDR1 SEHNR, CDR2 FQNEAQ (reference sequence). The CDR3 is 12 residues long. CDR3 region: CASSLKGHEQFF. CDR3 nucleotide sequence: TGTGCCAGCAGCTTAAAGGGGCATGAGCAGTTCTTC. Full variable domain (remainder filled in from reference TRBV7-9 and TRBJ2-1): DTGVSQNPRHKITKRGQNVTFRCDPISEHNRLYWYRQTLGQGPEFLTYFQNEAQLEKSRLLSDRFSAERPKGSFSTLEIQRTEQGDSAMYLCASSLKGHEQFFGPGTRLTVL.

The rearrangement joins TRBV6-5 to TRBJ2-7; 9 positions agree with TRBD1. J lost 3 bases, V lost 10 bases, and 10 bases had no gene match. Germline V gene sequence: CDR1 MNHEY, CDR2 SVGAGI. There are 14 residues in the CDR3. CDR3 bases: TGTGCCACCTCATACCGGGGACAGGGCTACGAGCAGTACTTC. This encodes CATSYRGQGYEQYF.

The rearrangement uses TRBV27 and TRBJ2-7, with TRBD1 matching over 10 bases. The germline V gene encodes CDR1 MNHEY and CDR2 SMNVEV (reference sequence). Trimming took 4 bases from V and 2 from J; bases not matched to a gene: 5. CDR3 size: 15 residues. The CDR3: CASSSPGQGTYEQYF. The CDR3 DNA is TGTGCCAGCAGTTCTCCGGGACAGGGGACCTACGAGCAGTACTTC.

The chain recombines TRBV6-1 with TRBJ2-4, with D hard to call. CDR1 MNHNS and CDR2 SASEGT come from the germline V gene. The ends were cut back, 0 bases at V and 3 bases at J, with 12 bases in the middle. This CDR3 region has 16 residues. CDR3 bases: TGTGCCAGCAGTGAAGCAACAGCCGGTTACAAAAACATTCAGTACTTC. It encodes CASSEATAGYKNIQYF.

The rearrangement uses TRBV5-1 and TRBJ1-5, with TRBD1 as a possible D gene (5 bases). There are 12 residues in the CDR3. V was shortened by 4 bases and J by 6 bases, with 8 bases between the two germline ends. Germline V gene lookup returns CDR1 SGHRS and CDR2 YFSETQ. As DNA, the CDR3 is TGCGCCAGCAGCGACGGGGGTCAGCCCCAGCATTTT. This codes for CASSDGGQPQHF.

This sequence joins TRBV3-1 (or the pseudogene TRBV3-2) and TRBJ1-2; D gene uncertain. The germline gives CDR1 LGHDT, CDR2 YNNKEL (reference sequence). The CDR3 spans 15 residues. The ends were cut back, 1 base at V and 6 bases at J, with 15 bases in the middle. DNA of the CDR3: TGTGCCAGCAGCCAAGGGACTGCGATAGGAAATGGCTACACCTTC. This codes for CASSQGTAIGNGYTF.

This chain links TRBV4-1 with TRBJ2-3; perhaps TRBD2 as D (5 bases). Trimming took off 4 bases at V and 4 bases at J, with 21 bases between the two ends. Germline-derived CDR1 and CDR2 are MGHRA and YSYEKL. The CDR3 loop spans 17 amino acids. The CDR3 nucleotides are TGCGCCAGCAGCCGCGCCCCGTCTTCTGGCGGGTCAGATACGCAGTATTTT. Translated, it gives CASSRAPSSGGSDTQYF.

V is TRBV7-8 and J is TRBJ2-1, with a weak D call TRBD2 (6 bases). The germline V gene encodes CDR1 SGHVS and CDR2 FQNEAQ. The ends were cut back, 0 bases at V and 0 bases at J, with 15 bases in the middle. The length of the CDR3 is 18 residues. This chain's CDR3 is CASSLALAYASSYNEQFF. The CDR3 bases are TGTGCCAGCAGCTTAGCGCTAGCGTACGCTAGCTCCTACAATGAGCAGTTCTTC.

This chain uses TRBV19 with TRBJ2-7; weak D call: TRBD2 (5 bases). The V gene lost 2 bases and the J gene lost 7 bases, with 9 bases spanning the gap. There are 12 residues in the CDR3. The germline gives CDR1 LNHDA, CDR2 SQIVND (reference sequence). In DNA, the CDR3 is TGTGCCAGTAGTATACGAGGGAAGGAGCAGTACTTC. Residues: CASSIRGKEQYF.

This chain uses TRBV7-8 with TRBJ2-7; TRBD2 matches at 7 bases. The CDR3 contains 17 residues. CDR1 SGHVS and CDR2 FQNEAQ come from the germline V gene. Trimming removed 3 bases from V and 3 bases from J; junction bases left unmatched: 14. The CDR3 protein is CASSFPGQLATNYEQYF. The DNA for the CDR3 is TGTGCCAGCAGCTTTCCAGGGCAACTAGCGACGAACTACGAGCAGTACTTC.

About this clone itself: Other DNA sequences in this specimen translate into the identical CDR3. This chain uses TRBV4-2 with TRBJ2-7, with 9 bases lining up with TRBD1. CDR3 size: 14 residues. Germline V CDR1 and CDR2: LGHNA, YNFKEQ. Trimming took 1 base from V and 5 from J; bases not matched to a gene: 3. The CDR3, as DNA: TGTGCCAGCAGCCAAGGGACAGGGGCCAACGAGCAGTACTTC. Amino acids: CASSQGTGANEQYF.

This clone was seen a handful of times. This chain uses TRBV9 with TRBJ1-4, with 7 bases that match TRBD1. With V trimmed by 7 bases and J by 8 bases, 8 bases remained unmatched. Germline V gene sequence: CDR1 SGDLS, CDR2 YYNGEE. This CDR3 comprises 13 residues. CDR3 in amino acids: CASGLFRGEKLFF. CDR3 nucleotide sequence: TGTGCCAGCGGGCTCTTCAGGGGGGAAAAACTGTTTTTT.

The chain has TRBV30 and TRBJ2-2; 12 nucleotides line up with TRBD2. This CDR3 is built from 15 residues. The junction had 10 bases not matched to a gene; V was cut back by 8 bases and J by 6 bases. Germline V gene sequence: CDR1 GTSNPN, CDR2 SVGIG (reference sequence). The CDR3 bases are TGTGCCGGATCTAGCGGGAGGGCAAGATCCGGGGAGCTGTTTTTT. Its protein product is CAGSSGRARSGELFF.

This rearrangement joins TRBV3-1 (or the pseudogene TRBV3-2) to TRBJ1-4; D gene uncertain. Per the germline V gene, CDR1 is LGHDT and CDR2 is YNNKEL (reference sequence). The CDR3 contains 14 residues. V dropped 0 bases and J dropped 8 bases, with 10 bases sitting between them. CDR3 sequence (DNA): TGTGCCAGCAGCCAAGACAGTTTCGGGGAAAAACTGTTTTTT. This codes for CASSQDSFGEKLFF.

The rearrangement uses TRBV28 and TRBJ2-1; D gene uncertain. V shed 2 bases and J shed 1 base, with 6 bases lying between them. Germline V lookup: CDR1 MDHEN, CDR2 SYDVKM. CDR3 size: 14 residues. The CDR3 sequence is CASSLIGSYNEQFF. DNA of the CDR3: TGTGCCAGCAGTTTAATCGGTTCCTACAATGAGCAGTTCTTC.

The chain recombines TRBV2 with TRBJ2-7, with D possibly matching TRBD1 (7 bases). The CDR3 runs to 16 residues. Germline CDR1 and CDR2: SNHLY and FYNNEI. The ends were cut back, 1 base at V and 5 bases at J, with 18 bases in the middle. The CDR3 nucleotides read TGTGCCAGCAGTGAAGAATTTCCAGGGGGGCTGAACGAGCAGTACTTC. Its protein is CASSEEFPGGLNEQYF.

This sequence joins TRBV10-1 and TRBJ2-7, with D perhaps TRBD2 (6 bases). The CDR3 consists of 12 residues. The V and J ends lost 8 bases and 6 bases respectively, with 14 bases between them. Germline assignment: CDR1 WNHNN and CDR2 SYGVQD (reference sequence). CDR3 protein: CASGEGLSEQYF. The DNA of the CDR3 is TGCGCCAGCGGCGAGGGACTCTCCGAGCAGTACTTC.

The CDR3 loop reads CASSWVGDTGELFF. Written as DNA, the CDR3 is TGCGCCAGCAGCTGGGTCGGGGACACCGGGGAGCTGTTTTTT. The chain uses TRBV5-1 and TRBJ2-2; D is perhaps TRBD2 (5 bases). CDR3 length: 14 residues. Trimming shortened V by 3 bases and J by 3 bases, and 9 bases separated the two germline ends. CDR1 and CDR2 (germline): SGHRS, YFSETQ.

The CDR3 loop reads CASRSTGTTYEQYF. The CDR3 DNA is TGTGCCAGCAGATCAACCGGGACTACCTACGAGCAGTACTTC. This chain connects TRBV28 to TRBJ2-7, with 7 bases that match TRBD2. Germline V lookup: CDR1 MDHEN, CDR2 SYDVKM. CDR3 size: 14 residues. With 6 bases clipped from V and 2 bases from J, the junction kept 7 bases outside the gene matches.

The chain joins TRBV19 to TRBJ1-5, with D possibly being TRBD1 (6 bases). CDR1 and CDR2 from the germline V gene are LNHDA and SQIVND (reference sequence). V was clipped by 5 bases and J by 6 bases, with 11 bases between them. This CDR3 spans 13 amino acids. CDR3 sequence: CASSGTKPQPQHF. CDR3 bases: TGTGCCAGTAGTGGGACAAAACCTCAGCCCCAGCATTTT.

The CDR3 coding sequence is TGTGCCAGCGGGACTCGCACAGATACGCAGTATTTT. This gives the protein CASGTRTDTQYF. This chain links TRBV19 with TRBJ2-3, with D possibly matching TRBD2 (6 bases). Trimming took off 9 bases at V and 1 base at J, with 8 bases between the two ends. The CDR3 has 12 residues. Germline CDR1 and CDR2: LNHDA and SQIVND (reference sequence).

CDR3 coding DNA: TGCGCCAGCAGTCGTCAGGAGGGTGGCTACACCTTC. It yields the protein CASSRQEGGYTF. The chain has TRBV23-1 and TRBJ1-2; D gene unclear. TRBV23-1 is filed as an ORF, its function uncertain. Trimming stripped 4 bases from V and 7 bases from J, with 10 bases between. The CDR3 spans 12 residues.

For the CDR3, the DNA is TGTGCCAGCTCACCTAGCTCGAACACCGGGGAGCTGTTTTTT. Protein: CASSPSSNTGELFF. The chain combines TRBV18 with TRBJ2-2, with no clear D. The V end lost 3 bases, the J end lost 0 bases, and 5 bases lay between the germline ends. CDR1 KGHSH and CDR2 LQKENI come from the germline V gene. The CDR3 runs to 14 residues.